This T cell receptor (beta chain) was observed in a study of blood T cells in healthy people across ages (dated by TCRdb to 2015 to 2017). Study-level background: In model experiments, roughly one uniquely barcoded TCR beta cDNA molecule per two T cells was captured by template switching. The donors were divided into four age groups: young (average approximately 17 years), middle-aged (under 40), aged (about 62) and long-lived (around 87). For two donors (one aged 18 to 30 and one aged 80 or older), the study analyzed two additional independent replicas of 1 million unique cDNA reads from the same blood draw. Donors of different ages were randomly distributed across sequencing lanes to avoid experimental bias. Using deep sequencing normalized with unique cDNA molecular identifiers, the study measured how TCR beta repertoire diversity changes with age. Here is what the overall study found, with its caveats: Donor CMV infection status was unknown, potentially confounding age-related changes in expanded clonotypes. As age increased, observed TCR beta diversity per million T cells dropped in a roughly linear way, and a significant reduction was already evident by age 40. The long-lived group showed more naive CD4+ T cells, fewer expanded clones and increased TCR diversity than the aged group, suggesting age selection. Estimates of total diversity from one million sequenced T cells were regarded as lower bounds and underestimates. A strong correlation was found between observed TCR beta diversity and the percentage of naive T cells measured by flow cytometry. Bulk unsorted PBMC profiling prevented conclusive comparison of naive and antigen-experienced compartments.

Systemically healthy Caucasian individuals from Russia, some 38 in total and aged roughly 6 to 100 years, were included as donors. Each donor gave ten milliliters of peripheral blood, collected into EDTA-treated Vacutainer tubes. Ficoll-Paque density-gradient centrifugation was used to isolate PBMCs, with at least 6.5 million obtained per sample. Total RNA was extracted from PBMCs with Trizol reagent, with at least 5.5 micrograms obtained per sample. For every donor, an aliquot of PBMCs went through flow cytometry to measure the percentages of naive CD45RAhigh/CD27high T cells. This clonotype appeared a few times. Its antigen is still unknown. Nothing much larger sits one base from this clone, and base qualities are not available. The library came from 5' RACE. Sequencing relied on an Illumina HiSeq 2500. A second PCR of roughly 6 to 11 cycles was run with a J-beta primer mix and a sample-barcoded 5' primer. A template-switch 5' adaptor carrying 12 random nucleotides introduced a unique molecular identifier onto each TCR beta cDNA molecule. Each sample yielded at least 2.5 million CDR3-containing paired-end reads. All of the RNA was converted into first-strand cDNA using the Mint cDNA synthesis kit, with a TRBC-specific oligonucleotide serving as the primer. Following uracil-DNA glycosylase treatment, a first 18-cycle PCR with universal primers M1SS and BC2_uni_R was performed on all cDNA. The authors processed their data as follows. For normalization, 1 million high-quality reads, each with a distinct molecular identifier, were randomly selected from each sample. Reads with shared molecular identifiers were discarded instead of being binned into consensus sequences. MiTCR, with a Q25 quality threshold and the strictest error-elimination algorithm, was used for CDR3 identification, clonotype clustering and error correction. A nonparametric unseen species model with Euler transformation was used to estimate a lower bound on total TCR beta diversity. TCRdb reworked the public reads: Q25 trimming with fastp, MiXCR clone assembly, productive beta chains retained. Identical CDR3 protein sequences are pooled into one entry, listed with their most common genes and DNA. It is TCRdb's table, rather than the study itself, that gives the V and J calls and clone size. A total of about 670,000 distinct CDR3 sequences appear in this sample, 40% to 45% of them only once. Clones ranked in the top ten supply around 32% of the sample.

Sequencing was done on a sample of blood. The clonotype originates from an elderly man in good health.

The CDR3 amino acid sequence is: CASTRDQSYNEQFF. The DNA is as follows: TGTGCCAGCACCCGGGACCAGTCCTACAATGAGCAGTTCTTC. The V gene is TRBV12-3 or TRBV12-4 and the J gene is TRBJ2-1; the D gene is possibly TRBD1 or TRBD2, with 5 bases matching each. A distance of 11 bases separates the germline ends of V and J, which lose 7 bases and 1 base respectively. Reading from cysteine to phenylalanine, the CDR3 counts 14 amino acids. This entry keeps only the CDR3 DNA: 42 bases, framed from base 1.